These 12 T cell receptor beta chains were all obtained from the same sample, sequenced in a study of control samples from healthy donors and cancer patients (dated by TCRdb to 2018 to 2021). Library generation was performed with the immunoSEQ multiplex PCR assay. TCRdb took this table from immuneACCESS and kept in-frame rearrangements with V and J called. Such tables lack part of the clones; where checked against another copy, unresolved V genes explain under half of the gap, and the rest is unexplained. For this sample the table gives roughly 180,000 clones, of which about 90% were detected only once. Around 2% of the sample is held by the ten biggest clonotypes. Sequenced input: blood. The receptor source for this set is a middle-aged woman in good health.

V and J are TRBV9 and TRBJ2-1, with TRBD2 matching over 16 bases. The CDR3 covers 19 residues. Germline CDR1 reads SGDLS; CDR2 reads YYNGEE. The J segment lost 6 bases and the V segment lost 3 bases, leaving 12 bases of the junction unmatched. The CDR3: CASSAFGTSGGAEGNEQFF. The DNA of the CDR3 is TGTGCCAGCAGCGCGTTCGGGACTAGCGGGGGGGCCGAGGGCAATGAGCAGTTCTTC.

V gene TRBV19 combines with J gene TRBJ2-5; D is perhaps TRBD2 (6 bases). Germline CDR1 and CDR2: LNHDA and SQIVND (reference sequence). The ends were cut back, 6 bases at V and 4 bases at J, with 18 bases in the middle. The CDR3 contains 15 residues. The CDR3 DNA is TGTGCCAGTAGCCCGGGCGCAGGGCGGGGAGAGACCCAGTACTTC. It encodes CASSPGAGRGETQYF.

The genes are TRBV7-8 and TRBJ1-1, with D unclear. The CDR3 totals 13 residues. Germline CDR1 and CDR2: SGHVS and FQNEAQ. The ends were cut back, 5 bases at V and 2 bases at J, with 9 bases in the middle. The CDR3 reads CASSRTSNTEAFF. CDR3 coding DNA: TGTGCCAGCAGCCGTACATCCAACACTGAAGCTTTCTTT.

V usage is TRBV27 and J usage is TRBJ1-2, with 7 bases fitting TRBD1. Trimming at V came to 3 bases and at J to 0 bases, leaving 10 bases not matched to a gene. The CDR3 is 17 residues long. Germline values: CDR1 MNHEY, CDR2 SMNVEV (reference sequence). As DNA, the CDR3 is TGTGCCAGCAGTTTCTATCCTCTACAGGGGTCTAACTATGGCTACACCTTC. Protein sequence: CASSFYPLQGSNYGYTF.

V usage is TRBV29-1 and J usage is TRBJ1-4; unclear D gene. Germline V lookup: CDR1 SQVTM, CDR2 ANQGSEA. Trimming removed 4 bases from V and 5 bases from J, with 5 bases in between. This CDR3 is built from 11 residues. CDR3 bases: TGCAGCGTTGCAGGAAATGAAAAACTGTTTTTT. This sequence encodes CSVAGNEKLFF.

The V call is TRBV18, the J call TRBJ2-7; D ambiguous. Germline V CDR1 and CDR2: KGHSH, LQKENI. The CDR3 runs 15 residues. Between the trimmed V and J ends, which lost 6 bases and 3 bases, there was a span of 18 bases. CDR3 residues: CASSDGLNGGYEQYF. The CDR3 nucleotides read TGTGCCAGCTCGGACGGCCTTAATGGCGGCTACGAGCAGTACTTC.

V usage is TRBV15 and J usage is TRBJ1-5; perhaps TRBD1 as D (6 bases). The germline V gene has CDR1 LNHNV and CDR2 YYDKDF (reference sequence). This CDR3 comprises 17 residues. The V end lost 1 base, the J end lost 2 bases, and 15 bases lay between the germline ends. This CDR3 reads CATSRGGGRGGNQPQHF. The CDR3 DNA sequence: TGTGCCACCAGCAGAGGGGGGGGGCGCGGTGGCAATCAGCCCCAGCATTTT.

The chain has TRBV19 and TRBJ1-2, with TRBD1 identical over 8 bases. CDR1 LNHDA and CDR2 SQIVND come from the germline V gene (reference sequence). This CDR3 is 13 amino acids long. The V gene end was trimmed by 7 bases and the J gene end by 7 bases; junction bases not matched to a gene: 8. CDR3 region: CASTEQGGSGYTF. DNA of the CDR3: TGTGCCAGTACCGAACAGGGGGGAAGTGGCTACACCTTC.

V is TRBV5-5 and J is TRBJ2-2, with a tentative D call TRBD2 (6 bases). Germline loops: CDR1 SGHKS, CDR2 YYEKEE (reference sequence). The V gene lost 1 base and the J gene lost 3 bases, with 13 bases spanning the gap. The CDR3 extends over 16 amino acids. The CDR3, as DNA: TGTGCCAGCAGCTTGCGGGGGACCGGACACACCGGGGAGCTGTTTTTT. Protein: CASSLRGTGHTGELFF.

The CDR3 loop is CASSPLQGGPYNEQFF. The CDR3 coding sequence is TGTGCCAGCAGCCCCTTACAGGGGGGCCCCTACAATGAGCAGTTCTTC. V and J are TRBV5-4 and TRBJ2-1; 8 nucleotides align to TRBD1. CDR3 length: 16 amino acids. The junction had 8 bases not matched to a gene; V was cut back by 4 bases and J by 2 bases. CDR1 SGHNT and CDR2 YYREEE come from the germline V gene (reference sequence).

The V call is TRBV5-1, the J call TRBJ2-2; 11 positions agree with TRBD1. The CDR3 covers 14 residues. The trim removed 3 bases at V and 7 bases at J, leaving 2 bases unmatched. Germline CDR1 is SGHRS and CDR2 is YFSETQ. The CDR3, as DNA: TGCGCCAGCAGCTGGGACAGGGGGTGCGGGGAGCTGTTTTTT. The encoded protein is CASSWDRGCGELFF.

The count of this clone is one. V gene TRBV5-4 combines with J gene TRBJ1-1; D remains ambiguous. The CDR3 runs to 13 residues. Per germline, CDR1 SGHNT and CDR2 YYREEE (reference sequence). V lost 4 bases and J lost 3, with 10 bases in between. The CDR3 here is CASSLAVDTEAFF. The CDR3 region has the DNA TGTGCCAGCAGCCTGGCCGTGGACACTGAAGCTTTCTTT.